These T cell receptor beta chains were read from a single sample in a study of naive and memory T cell subsets. TCRdb re-called the UMI-ligation and nested PCR reads through MiXCR, storing one row per CDR3 protein. The profile shows 95,000 to 150,000 distinct CDR3 sequences, roughly 36% of them singletons. Sequenced: central memory CD4+ T cells from blood. The source is a human donor in good health. Each CDR3 is given without its conserved first and last residue. Fields, in order: CDR3 protein, J gene, clone size, V gene. The size field is filled for only some rows; it gives once, few, many or a size class.

CDR3 protein: ASSLDRAGEQY; J gene: TRBJ2-7; clone size: few; V gene: TRBV7-8
CDR3 protein: AISERQQIEQY; J gene: TRBJ2-7; clone size: -; V gene: TRBV10-3
CDR3 protein: SVDQGRGSEQY; J gene: TRBJ2-7; clone size: -; V gene: TRBV29-1
CDR3 protein: ASSQDSQPQH; J gene: TRBJ1-5; clone size: few; V gene: TRBV4-2
CDR3 protein: ASSRILNTGELF; J gene: TRBJ2-2; clone size: few; V gene: TRBV5-1
CDR3 protein: ASSPTGYGAF; J gene: TRBJ1-1; clone size: few; V gene: TRBV18
CDR3 protein: ASSLFPGTGGGQPQH; J gene: TRBJ1-5; clone size: -; V gene: TRBV5-5
CDR3 protein: ASSLYRGDGYT; J gene: TRBJ1-2; clone size: -; V gene: TRBV27
CDR3 protein: ATSDPSVEGRLF; J gene: TRBJ2-2; clone size: many; V gene: TRBV24-1
CDR3 protein: AQSAGNQPQH; J gene: TRBJ1-5; clone size: few; V gene: TRBV28
CDR3 protein: ASSRSRATGELF; J gene: TRBJ2-2; clone size: -; V gene: TRBV14
CDR3 protein: ASSQAGVTDTQY; J gene: TRBJ2-3; clone size: -; V gene: TRBV6-2/TRBV6-3
CDR3 protein: ASSLTDHSYEQY; J gene: TRBJ2-7; clone size: few; V gene: TRBV7-6
CDR3 protein: ASSLGGGRRSRTEAF; J gene: TRBJ1-1; clone size: -; V gene: TRBV7-8
CDR3 protein: ASSQDRSANQPQH; J gene: TRBJ1-5; clone size: -; V gene: TRBV3-1
CDR3 protein: ASSETGTGTREQY; J gene: TRBJ2-7; clone size: -; V gene: TRBV7-2